These 15 T cell receptor beta chains were sequenced from one sample in a study of blood T cells in healthy people across ages. A second PCR, run for about 7 to 11 cycles, used a sample-barcoded 5' primer plus a J-beta primer mix. TCRdb recomputed calls from the 5' RACE reads with MiXCR, one row per CDR3 protein. The sample lists almost 1 million distinct CDR3 sequences; approximately 50% were seen once. The sample consisted of blood. Receptors originate from a woman aged 55-69 years in good health.

The chain is built from TRBV5-1 and TRBJ2-1, with D uncertain. CDR3 size: 11 residues. Trimming pared 2 bases from V and 9 bases from J, leaving 6 bases between. Germline loops: CDR1 SGHRS, CDR2 YFSETQ. CDR3 DNA sequence: TGCGCCAGCAGCTTCAGCTTTGAGCAGTTCTTC. Translated, it gives CASSFSFEQFF.

This clonotype was picked up a small number of times. The rearrangement uses TRBV5-1 and TRBJ2-5; D tentatively reads TRBD1 or TRBD2 (6 bases each). V lost 2 bases and J lost 1, with 15 bases in between. The CDR3 runs 16 residues. Germline CDR1 reads SGHRS; CDR2 reads YFSETQ. The CDR3 coding sequence is TGCGCCAGCAGCTTCCCTAGAACGGGGGCCCAAGAGACCCAGTACTTC. Translation: CASSFPRTGAQETQYF.

The chain has TRBV19 and TRBJ2-7; 8 nucleotides agree with TRBD1. The end of the DNA aligns better with TRBJ2-5, so the J call may be wrong. CDR3 length: 13 amino acids. The germline gives CDR1 LNHDA, CDR2 SQIVND (reference sequence). CDR3 sequence: CASSNDRGETQYF. The CDR3 DNA sequence: TGTGCCAGTAGTAACGACAGGGGAGAGACCCAGTACTTC.

The J gene is TRBJ2-1, the V gene TRBV28; a possible D gene is TRBD2 (5 bases). The CDR3 has 15 residues. Germline CDR1 and CDR2: MDHEN and SYDVKM. V was shortened by 5 bases and J by 5 bases, with 16 bases between the two germline ends. This chain's CDR3 is CASSPLGKGNNEQFF. The CDR3 nucleotides read TGTGCCAGCAGTCCACTAGGGAAAGGTAACAATGAGCAGTTCTTC.

The CDR3 DNA reads as TGTGCCAGCAGTAAACCGACGGGTTCAGCTTTCTTT. This codes for CASSKPTGSAFF. The chain uses TRBV25-1 and TRBJ1-1; no definite D call. The V end lost 5 bases, the J end lost 10 bases, and 14 bases lay between the germline ends. The germline CDR1 and CDR2 sequences are MGHDK and SYGVNS. CDR3 length: 12 amino acids.

This sequence joins TRBV2 and TRBJ2-4; 9 bases match TRBD1. Germline lookup yields CDR1 SNHLY and CDR2 FYNNEI. Germline trimming cut 6 bases from V and 3 bases from J; bases unmatched to any gene: 6. CDR3 size: 15 residues. The CDR3, as DNA: TGTGCCAGCAGAGGGACAGGGAAGGTCAAAAACATTCAGTACTTC. It specifies CASRGTGKVKNIQYF.

The chain is built from TRBV4-2 and TRBJ1-1, with TRBD1 matching over 11 bases. The CDR3 runs 17 residues. CDR1 and CDR2 from the germline V gene are LGHNA and YNFKEQ. V trimming: 2 bases; J trimming: 1 base; junction bases outside the gene matches: 6. As DNA, the CDR3 is TGTGCCAGCAGCCAACCGGACAGGGGGCAATCGAACACTGAAGCTTTCTTT. Encoded protein: CASSQPDRGQSNTEAFF.

The chain is built from TRBV4-1 and TRBJ1-2; D might be TRBD1 (5 bases). V was clipped by 2 bases and J by 6 bases, with 13 bases between them. Germline V gene data show CDR1 as MGHRA and CDR2 as YSYEKL. The CDR3 is made up of 14 amino acids. CDR3 DNA sequence: TGCGCCAGCAGCCAAACAAGGGGATGTGATGGCTACACCTTC. Its translation is CASSQTRGCDGYTF.

The chain recombines TRBV12-3 or TRBV12-4 with TRBJ2-1; a possible D gene is TRBD1 (7 bases). Trimming shortened V by 6 bases and J by 5 bases, and 14 bases separated the two germline ends. The CDR3 is made up of 14 amino acids. CDR3 DNA sequence: TGTGCCAGCAGCAGGGGGGAGGCGCACAATGAGCAGTTCTTC. This gives the protein CASSRGEAHNEQFF.

The rearrangement uses TRBV6-2 or TRBV6-3 and TRBJ2-1; 10 bases fit TRBD2. The CDR3 is 16 amino acids. Germline CDR1 and CDR2: MNHEY and SVGEGT. The junction had 12 bases not matched to a gene; V was cut back by 5 bases and J by 8 bases. CDR3 DNA sequence: TGTGCCAGCAGTGGATCCACCCCTAGCGGGAGTGATGAGCAGTTCTTC. It encodes CASSGSTPSGSDEQFF.

This clonotype was seen a handful of times. This rearrangement joins TRBV6-6 to TRBJ2-2; D not certain. Germline CDR1 MNHNY, CDR2 SVGAGI (reference sequence). The CDR3 is made up of 13 amino acids. Trimming left V 6 bases short and J 7 bases short, with 12 bases between. CDR3 bases: TGTGCCAGCAGGCAGCTCCGGAGCGGGGAGCTGTTTTTT. This gives the protein CASRQLRSGELFF.

The genes are TRBV6-2 or TRBV6-3 and TRBJ2-1, with 14 bases that match TRBD2. The CDR3 extends over 19 amino acids. With V trimmed by 6 bases and J by 5 bases, 15 bases remained unmatched. CDR1 is MNHEY and CDR2 is SVGEGT in the germline V gene. CDR3 coding DNA: TGTGCCAGCAGGACAGGACTAGCGGGAGGTTCACAACCCCACAATGAGCAGTTCTTC. This gives the protein CASRTGLAGGSQPHNEQFF.

The chain joins TRBV14 to TRBJ1-1; D possibly corresponds to TRBD1 (6 bases). This CDR3 is built from 17 residues. Trimming removed 0 bases from V and 0 bases from J, with 14 bases in between. Germline loops: CDR1 SGHDN, CDR2 FVKESK. As DNA, the CDR3 is TGTGCCAGCAGCCAAGAGACAGGCGGGGTCATGAACACTGAAGCTTTCTTT. It specifies CASSQETGGVMNTEAFF.

This clonotype has only a few counts. The rearrangement uses TRBV7-9 and TRBJ2-7; 7 positions match TRBD1. CDR1 is SEHNR and CDR2 is FQNEAQ in the germline V gene (reference sequence). With V trimmed by 5 bases and J by 0 bases, 10 bases remained unmatched. CDR3 length: 16 residues. The CDR3 here is CASSVGKRQGSYEQYF. The CDR3, as DNA: TGTGCCAGCAGCGTAGGGAAACGACAGGGCTCCTACGAGCAGTACTTC.

There are a few counts of this clonotype. This chain connects TRBV4-2 to TRBJ1-2, with D unresolved. The germline V gene encodes CDR1 LGHNA and CDR2 YNFKEQ. The CDR3 sequence is 14 residues long. Deletions cut 0 bases from V and 4 bases from J, with 9 bases between. The CDR3 spells CASSQDLTPYGYTF. For the CDR3, the DNA is TGTGCCAGCAGCCAAGATCTAACGCCCTATGGCTACACCTTC.